These T cell receptor beta chains were read from a single sample in a study of cytomegalovirus exposure and HLA in healthy donors. Using immunoSEQ multiplex PCR, the repertoire was profiled, and TCRdb retains in-frame clones only, with some absent. Of 75,000 to 95,000 clones detected, over 75% appear once; the ten largest clones hold around 3.4%. Sequencing was performed on PBMCs. The receptors here all came from a man aged 50-59 years in good health and CMV-seronegative. The CDR3 runs from the conserved cysteine through the conserved F or W. D genes are given only for firm matches. Rows give clone size only sometimes, using once, few, many, or a class for an expanded clone.

cdr3_nt | cdr3_aa | j_call | v_call | clone_size | d_call
TGTGCCAGTAGTCGGACAGGGCGGGGGATGGAGACCCAGTACTTC | CASSRTGRGMETQYF | TRBJ2-5 | TRBV19 | NA | NA
TGCGCCAGCAGCCAAGATTGGTCGGGGGGTCCCTCCTACAATGAGCAGTTCTTC | CASSQDWSGGPSYNEQFF | TRBJ2-1 | TRBV4-1 | NA | TRBD2
TGTGCCAGCAGCCCGGGGGGTCGGTACCTGGCTGGGGATACGCAGTATTTT | CASSPGGRYLAGDTQYF | TRBJ2-3 | TRBV13 | NA | TRBD2
TGTGCCAGCAGTTGGGACAGGAGAGACACCGGGGAGCTGTTTTTT | CASSWDRRDTGELFF | TRBJ2-2 | TRBV27 | NA | TRBD1
TGTGCCAGCAGTGACTTGGGGAGGGACAGGGGCAATGAGCAGTTCTTC | CASSDLGRDRGNEQFF | TRBJ2-1 | TRBV6-4 | NA | TRBD1
TGCGCCAGCAGCCTGACAGGGGATGATGAAAAACTGTTTTTT | CASSLTGDDEKLFF | TRBJ1-4 | TRBV5-1 | NA | TRBD1
TGTGCCAGCTCACCCACCCTGGACAGGGTTTCATATGGCTACACCTTC | CASSPTLDRVSYGYTF | TRBJ1-2 | TRBV18 | NA | TRBD1
TGCGCCAGCAGCCAGAGGACAGGGCAAGAGACCCAGTACTTC | CASSQRTGQETQYF | TRBJ2-5 | TRBV5-4 | few | TRBD1
TGCGCCAGCAGCCACCTCATGACGGGAAACTATGGCTACACCTTC | CASSHLMTGNYGYTF | TRBJ1-2 | TRBV4-1 | many | NA
TGTGCCTGGAGTGTGAAAGGGACTGGGCGAAATTCACCCCTCCACTTT | CAWSVKGTGRNSPLHF | TRBJ1-6 | TRBV30 | NA | NA
TGTGCCAGCAAACTAGACACACCTAATTCCCCCCTCCACTTT | CASKLDTPNSPLHF | TRBJ1-6 | TRBV6-6 | NA | NA
TGTGCCACGGGGACTAGCGGGGTTGGTGAGCAGTTCTTC | CATGTSGVGEQFF | TRBJ2-1 | TRBV2 | NA | TRBD2
TGTGCCAGCAGTACCTCACAGGGGACCCAGTACTTC | CASSTSQGTQYF | TRBJ2-5 | TRBV27 | NA | NA
TGTGCCAGCAGCAGCAGGATGGGCACTGAAGCTTTCTTT | CASSSRMGTEAFF | TRBJ1-1 | TRBV6-5 | NA | NA
TGTGCCAGCAGTGAACTGGAGGGGGCGACCCACGAGCAGTACTTC | CASSELEGATHEQYF | TRBJ2-7 | TRBV2 | few | NA
TGTGCCAGCAGGACAGGTTCGAACACTGAAGCTTTCTTT | CASRTGSNTEAFF | TRBJ1-1 | TRBV28 | NA | NA
TGTGCCAGCAGCTTGGTGCAGGGGGGCAACTATGGCTACACCTTC | CASSLVQGGNYGYTF | TRBJ1-2 | TRBV5-5 | NA | TRBD1
TGCGCCAGCAGTCACAGGGGCCAGACTACGCAGTATTTT | CASSHRGQTTQYF | TRBJ2-3 | TRBV23-1 | NA | NA
TGTGCCAGCAGTAGCGGGGGGGCTGGGACAGATACGCAGTATTTT | CASSSGGAGTDTQYF | TRBJ2-3 | TRBV6-1 | NA | TRBD2
TGTGCCAGCTCACCACCGGGACAGGTTGTGGGTGAGCAGTTCTTC | CASSPPGQVVGEQFF | TRBJ2-1 | TRBV18 | NA | TRBD1
TGTGCCAGCAGTTCAGTAAATCAGCCCCAGCATTTT | CASSSVNQPQHF | TRBJ1-5 | TRBV2 | NA | NA
TGTGCCAGCTCACCACAGGGGACACACACCGGGGAGCTGTTTTTT | CASSPQGTHTGELFF | TRBJ2-2 | TRBV18 | few | NA
TGTGCCAGCTCACCACAGGGGATGAACACTGAAGCTTTCTTT | CASSPQGMNTEAFF | TRBJ1-1 | TRBV18 | NA | NA
TGTGCCAGCAGCGGACAGAGTAACTATGGCTACACCTTC | CASSGQSNYGYTF | TRBJ1-2 | TRBV2 | once | NA
TGTGCCAGCAGTTACGCTAGTGGAGGTGAAAAACTGTTTTTT | CASSYASGGEKLFF | TRBJ1-4 | TRBV6-5 | few | NA
TGTGCCAGCAGTTTCGTAGCGGGGGGGCCCAATGAGCAGTTCTTC | CASSFVAGGPNEQFF | TRBJ2-1 | TRBV6-5 | few | TRBD2
TGTGCCAGCAGCTTAGTTGGCATCTCTGGGGCCAACGTCCTGACTTTC | CASSLVGISGANVLTF | TRBJ2-6 | TRBV7-9 | few | NA
TGTGCCAGCAAATCAGGTCCAGCGGGGGTATGGGAGACCCAGTACTTC | CASKSGPAGVWETQYF | TRBJ2-5 | TRBV11-2 | NA | TRBD2